This is a list of T cell receptor beta chains from one sample in a study of CD8 T cells in ankylosing spondylitis. TCRdb processed the 5' RACE reads anew with MiXCR; each CDR3 protein has one entry. The sample contains approximately 400,000 distinct CDR3 sequences, more than 15% of which appear only once. Sequencing was performed on blood, either unsorted or a sorted T cell fraction (not recorded which). Receptor source: a male donor with ankylosing spondylitis. The CDR3 runs from the conserved cysteine through the conserved F or W. Fields, in order: CDR3 DNA, CDR3 protein, V gene, clone size, J gene, D gene. The D gene is left open where the match is weak. Expanded clones are given a class, and other clones once, few, many or no size at all.

TGTGCCAGCAGTCGCGGGAGGGCCGCCGGGGAGCTGTTTTTT,CASSRGRAAGELFF,TRBV6-2/TRBV6-3,few,TRBJ2-2,TRBD2
TGTGCCAGCAGCCTCAAACAGGGAGCTAACTATGGCTACACCTTC,CASSLKQGANYGYTF,TRBV5-8,NA,TRBJ1-2,NA
TGTGCCAGCAGTTACCTTGGGCCGAAGGGCGAGCAGTACTTC,CASSYLGPKGEQYF,TRBV6-5,NA,TRBJ2-7,NA
TGTGCCAGCAGCTTACAGGGGACAGCTAATTCACCCCTCCACTTT,CASSLQGTANSPLHF,TRBV7-3,NA,TRBJ1-6,TRBD1
TGTGCCAGCAGTACGGGAATCACCTACGAGCAGTACTTC,CASSTGITYEQYF,TRBV27,NA,TRBJ2-7,NA
TGTGCCAGCAGCTTTAGACCGGCGGGCACCGGGGAGCTGTTTTTT,CASSFRPAGTGELFF,TRBV7-3,NA,TRBJ2-2,NA
TGTGCCAGCAGCCCCCGGACAGCTCTAGCCAAAAACATTCAGTACTTC,CASSPRTALAKNIQYF,TRBV7-2,few,TRBJ2-4,NA
TGCGCCAGCAGCTTGTCGCCCCAGGTTAGGGGGCATGGGAACACTGAAGCTTTCTTT,CASSLSPQVRGHGNTEAFF,TRBV5-1,few,TRBJ1-1,TRBD1
TGTGCCAGCAGTTCCGGATCCGTATTCTATGGCTACACCTTC,CASSSGSVFYGYTF,TRBV6-5,NA,TRBJ1-2,NA
TGTGCCAGCAGCCTCGTCCGGGGTCGGATAGAGTTCTTC,CASSLVRGRIEFF,TRBV28,NA,TRBJ2-1,NA
TGTGCCAGCAGTCATACAGGGACGAACTCTGGGGCCAACGTCCTGACTTTC,CASSHTGTNSGANVLTF,TRBV7-2,few,TRBJ2-6,NA
TGTGCCAGCAGCGCCCTACAGGGGAGCGGGGGAAACACCATATATTTT,CASSALQGSGGNTIYF,TRBV9,NA,TRBJ1-3,TRBD1
TGTGCCAGCAGCCAAAAGGGGGGTGAGCAGTTCTTC,CASSQKGGEQFF,TRBV3-1,few,TRBJ2-1,NA
TGTGCCACCAGCGTTTACAGGGGCTCGAACACTGAAGCTTTCTTT,CATSVYRGSNTEAFF,TRBV15,few,TRBJ1-1,TRBD1
TGTGCCAGCAGCCTCAGGGAGGGGACGGGGCAGTTCTTC,CASSLREGTGQFF,TRBV11-2,NA,TRBJ2-1,TRBD2
TGTGCCAGCAGCCGAGGCGGAGCCTCGGGCACAGATACGCAGTATTTT,CASSRGGASGTDTQYF,TRBV3-1,few,TRBJ2-3,NA
TGCAGCGTTCACAGGCAATACCCAGATACGCAGTATTTT,CSVHRQYPDTQYF,TRBV29-1,NA,TRBJ2-3,NA
TGTGCCAGCAGCTTTGGGAGTTCTAGCAATCAGCCCCAGCATTTT,CASSFGSSSNQPQHF,TRBV7-2,NA,TRBJ1-5,NA
TGCAGTGCTAGAGGACTAGCGGGGGTTCTGTTCTTC,CSARGLAGVLFF,TRBV20-1,NA,TRBJ2-1,TRBD2
TGTGCCAGCAGTTTCAGGGGGCAAGGGGTGGGTTCACCCCTCCACTTT,CASSFRGQGVGSPLHF,TRBV27,NA,TRBJ1-6,TRBD1
TGTGCCACCAGCCTAAAAACTGGACTAGCGGGAGGGCAAGAGACCCAGTACTTC,CATSLKTGLAGGQETQYF,TRBV15,NA,TRBJ2-5,TRBD2
TGTGCCAGCAGCTCGGCTGTGTTGAGGCAGGGGCAAGAGACCCAGTACTTC,CASSSAVLRQGQETQYF,TRBV5-6,few,TRBJ2-5,NA
TGCGCCAGCAGCCAAGTGACAGGTTATAGCAATCAGCCCCAGCATTTT,CASSQVTGYSNQPQHF,TRBV4-1,few,TRBJ1-5,NA
TGTGCCAGCAGGGGGGATTCTGAATCGTCACCCCTCCACTTT,CASRGDSESSPLHF,TRBV6-1,NA,TRBJ1-6,NA
TGTGCCAGCCTCTCGGACGGGCGGCTCTATGGCTACACCTTC,CASLSDGRLYGYTF,TRBV2,few,TRBJ1-2,NA
TGCGCCAGCAGCCAGGACAGCGTCTCTGGGGCCAACGTCCTGACTTTC,CASSQDSVSGANVLTF,TRBV4-3,few,TRBJ2-6,NA